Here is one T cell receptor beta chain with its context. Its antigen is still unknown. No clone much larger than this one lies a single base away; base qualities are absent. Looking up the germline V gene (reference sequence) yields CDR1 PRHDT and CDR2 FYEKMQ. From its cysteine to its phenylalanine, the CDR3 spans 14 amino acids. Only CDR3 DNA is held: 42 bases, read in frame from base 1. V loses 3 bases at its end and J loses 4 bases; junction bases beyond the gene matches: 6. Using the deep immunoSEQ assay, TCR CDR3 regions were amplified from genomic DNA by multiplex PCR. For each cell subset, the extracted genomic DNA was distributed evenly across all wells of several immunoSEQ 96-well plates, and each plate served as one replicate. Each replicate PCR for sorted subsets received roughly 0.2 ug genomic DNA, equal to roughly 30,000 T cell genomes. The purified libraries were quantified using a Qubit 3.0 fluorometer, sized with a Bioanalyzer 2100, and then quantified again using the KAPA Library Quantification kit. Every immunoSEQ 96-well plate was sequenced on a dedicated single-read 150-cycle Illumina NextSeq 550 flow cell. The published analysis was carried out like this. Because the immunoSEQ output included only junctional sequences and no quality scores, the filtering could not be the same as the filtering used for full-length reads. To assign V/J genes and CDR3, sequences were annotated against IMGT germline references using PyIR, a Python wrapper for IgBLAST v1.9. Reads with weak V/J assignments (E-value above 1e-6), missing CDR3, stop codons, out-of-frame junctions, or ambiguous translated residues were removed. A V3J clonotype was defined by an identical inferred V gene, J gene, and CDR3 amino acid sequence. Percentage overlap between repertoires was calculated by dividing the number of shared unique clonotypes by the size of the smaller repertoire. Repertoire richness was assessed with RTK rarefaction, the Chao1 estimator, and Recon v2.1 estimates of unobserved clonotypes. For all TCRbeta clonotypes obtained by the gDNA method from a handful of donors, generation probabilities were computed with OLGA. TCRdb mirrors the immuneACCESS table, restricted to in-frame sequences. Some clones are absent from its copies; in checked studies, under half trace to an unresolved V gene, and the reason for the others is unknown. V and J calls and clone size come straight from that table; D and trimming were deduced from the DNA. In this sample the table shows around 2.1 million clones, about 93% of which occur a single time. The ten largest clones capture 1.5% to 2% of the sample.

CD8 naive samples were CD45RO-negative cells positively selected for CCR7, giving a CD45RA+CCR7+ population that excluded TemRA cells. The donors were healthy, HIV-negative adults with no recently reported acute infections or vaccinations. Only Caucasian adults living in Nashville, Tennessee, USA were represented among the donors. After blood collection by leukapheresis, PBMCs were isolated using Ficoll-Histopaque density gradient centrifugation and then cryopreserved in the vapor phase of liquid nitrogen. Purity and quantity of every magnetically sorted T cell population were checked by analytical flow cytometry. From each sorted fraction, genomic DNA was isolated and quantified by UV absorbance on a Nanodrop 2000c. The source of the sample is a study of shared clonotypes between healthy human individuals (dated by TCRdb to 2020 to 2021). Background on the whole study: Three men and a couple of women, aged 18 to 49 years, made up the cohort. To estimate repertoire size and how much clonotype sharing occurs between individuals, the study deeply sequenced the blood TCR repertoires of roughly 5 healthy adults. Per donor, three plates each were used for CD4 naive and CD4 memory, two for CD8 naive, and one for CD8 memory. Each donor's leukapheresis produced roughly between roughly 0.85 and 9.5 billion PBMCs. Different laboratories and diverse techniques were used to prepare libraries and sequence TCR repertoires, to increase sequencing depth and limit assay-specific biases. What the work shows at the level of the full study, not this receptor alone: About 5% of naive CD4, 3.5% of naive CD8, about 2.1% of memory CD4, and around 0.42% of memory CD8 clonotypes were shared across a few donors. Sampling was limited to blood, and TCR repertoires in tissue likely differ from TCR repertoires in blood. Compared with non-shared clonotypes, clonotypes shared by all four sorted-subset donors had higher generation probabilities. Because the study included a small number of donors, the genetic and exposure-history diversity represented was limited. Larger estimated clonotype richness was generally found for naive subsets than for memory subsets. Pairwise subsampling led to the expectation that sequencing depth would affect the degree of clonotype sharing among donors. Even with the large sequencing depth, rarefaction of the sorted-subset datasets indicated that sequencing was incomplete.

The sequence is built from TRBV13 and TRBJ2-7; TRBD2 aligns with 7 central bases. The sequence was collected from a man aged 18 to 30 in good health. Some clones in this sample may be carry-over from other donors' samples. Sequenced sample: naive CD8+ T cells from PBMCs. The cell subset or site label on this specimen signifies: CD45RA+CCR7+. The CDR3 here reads CASSLVREIYEQYF. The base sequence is TGTGCCAGCAGCTTGGTGCGGGAGATTTACGAGCAGTACTTC.